A single sample is the source of the 20 T cell receptor beta chains below, sequenced in a study of radiotherapy plus CTLA-4 blockade in lung cancer. Sequencing used immunoSEQ multiplex PCR; TCRdb keeps in-frame clones, though not all of them. This repertoire shows tens of thousands of clones, around 77% found once; its top ten account for roughly 2.6%. The sequenced sample was peripheral blood, obtained from a patient treated with radiotherapy plus ipilimumab. These receptors all come from a human donor with non-small cell lung cancer whose response to radiotherapy plus ipilimumab could not be evaluated.

The J gene is TRBJ2-1, the V gene TRBV18; D is unresolved. Trimming removed 4 bases from V and 3 bases from J, with 16 bases in between. The CDR3 length is 16 residues. Germline lookup yields CDR1 KGHSH and CDR2 LQKENI. CDR3 sequence: CASSLERLLNYNEQFF. The CDR3 DNA follows: TGTGCCAGCTCACTGGAGCGCCTATTGAACTACAATGAGCAGTTCTTC.

This clone has just a few counts. The rearrangement joins TRBV19 to TRBJ1-5; tentatively, D is TRBD1 (6 bases). V gave up 0 bases and J gave up 4 bases, with 10 bases separating them. CDR3 size: 15 residues. Germline CDR1 LNHDA, CDR2 SQIVND (reference sequence). This CDR3 is CASSIDTTGNQPQHF. The CDR3 nucleotides read TGTGCCAGTAGTATAGATACTACAGGGAATCAGCCCCAGCATTTT.

The chain carries TRBV4-2 and TRBJ2-1, with a possible D match to TRBD2 (6 bases). The CDR3 is 17 residues long. The V and J ends lost 4 bases and 1 base respectively, with 17 bases between them. Per germline, CDR1 LGHNA and CDR2 YNFKEQ. CDR3 DNA: TGTGCCAGCAGCCCCATTAGCGGCCTGGGGTCCTACAATGAGCAGTTCTTC. This sequence encodes CASSPISGLGSYNEQFF.

As to this clone: One end of the junction is discordant with germline, which a read error may explain. V and J are TRBV7-7 and TRBJ2-3, with TRBD2 identical over 9 bases. Germline-derived CDR1 and CDR2 are SSHAT and FNYEAQ (reference sequence). CDR3 size: 16 residues. In nucleotides, the CDR3 is TGTGCTAGCAGCCTACTCGCTAGCGGGAACACAGATACGCAGTATTTT. Residues: CASSLLASGNTDTQYF. Full variable domain (rest looked up from reference TRBV7-7 and TRBJ2-3): GAGVSQSPRYKVTKRGQDVTLRCDPISSHATLYWYQQALGQGPEFLTYFNYEAQPDKSGLPSDRFSAERPEGSISTLTIQRTEQRDSAMYRCASSLLASGNTDTQYFGPGTRLTVL.

The chain has TRBV19 and TRBJ1-2; D is perhaps TRBD1 (6 bases). The germline V and J ends were trimmed by 4 bases and 3 bases, with 12 bases remaining between them. The CDR3 extends over 14 amino acids. From germline, CDR1 is LNHDA and CDR2 SQIVND (reference sequence). In DNA form, the CDR3 reads TGTGCCAGTAGTACAACAGGGAGCTACTATGGCTACACCTTC. Translation gives CASSTTGSYYGYTF. The complete variable domain, with remaining parts taken from reference TRBV19 and TRBJ1-2, reads DGGITQSPKYLFRKEGQNVTLSCEQNLNHDAMYWYRQDPGQGLRLIYYSQIVNDFQKGDIAEGYSVSREKKESFPLTVTSAQKNPTAFYLCASSTTGSYYGYTFGSGTRLTVV.

This chain links TRBV2 with TRBJ2-5; D not resolved. Germline V lookup: CDR1 SNHLY, CDR2 FYNNEI. This CDR3 region has 11 residues. Trimming cost V 11 bases and J 5 bases, with 12 bases left between them. The CDR3 DNA sequence: TGTGCCGGTCAGGCTTACGAGACCCAGTACTTC. As protein: CAGQAYETQYF.

This rearrangement joins TRBV30 to TRBJ1-1, with 11 bases aligning to TRBD1. The germline CDR1 and CDR2 sequences are GTSNPN and SVGIG (reference sequence). The junction had 9 bases not matched to a gene; V was cut back by 1 base and J by 5 bases. This CDR3 spans 16 amino acids. The CDR3 here is CAWSGRGGTGGTEAFF. The CDR3, as DNA: TGTGCCTGGAGTGGAAGGGGAGGGACAGGGGGAACTGAAGCTTTCTTT. Based on the CDR3 plus reference TRBV30 and TRBJ1-1, the full variable domain is SQTIHQWPATLVQPVGSPLSLECTVEGTSNPNLYWYRQAAGRGLQLLFYSVGIGQISSEVPQNLSASRPQDRQFILSSKKLLLSDSGFYLCAWSGRGGTGGTEAFFGQGTRLTVV.

The chain carries TRBV28 and TRBJ2-3, with 10 bases matching TRBD2. The CDR3 sequence is 14 residues long. Unmatched junction bases numbered 5, after V lost 10 bases and J lost 1 base. Looked up from germline, CDR1 is MDHEN and CDR2 is SYDVKM. The CDR3 is CANSGRARTDTQYF. The CDR3 DNA reads as TGTGCCAACAGCGGGAGGGCCCGCACAGATACGCAGTATTTT.

The chain employs TRBV28 and TRBJ1-6, with 9 bases matching TRBD1. CDR1 and CDR2 (germline): MDHEN, SYDVKM. With 2 bases clipped from V and 9 bases from J, the junction kept 11 bases outside the gene matches. This CDR3 contains 17 residues. This CDR3 is CASSLRGQGLIGSPLHF. The CDR3 bases are TGTGCCAGCAGTTTAAGAGGACAGGGGCTTATTGGTTCACCCCTCCACTTT.

The chain couples TRBV19 to TRBJ1-5; D remains ambiguous. Trimming took 7 bases from V and 7 from J, leaving 11 bases between them. Germline CDR1 reads LNHDA; CDR2 reads SQIVND (reference sequence). The CDR3 spans 12 residues. The CDR3 is CASNFQSQPQHF. For the CDR3, the DNA is TGTGCCAGTAATTTTCAGTCGCAGCCCCAGCATTTT.

V usage is TRBV6-1 and J usage is TRBJ2-1; the match to TRBD2 covers 14 bases. V lost 7 bases and J lost 8; bases outside the gene matches: 7. The length of the CDR3 is 15 residues. Germline lookup yields CDR1 MNHNS and CDR2 SASEGT. CDR3 bases: TGTGCCAGCAATATGGGGACTAGCGGGAGCTATGAGCAGTTCTTC. This translates into CASNMGTSGSYEQFF.

Only one count was recorded for this clone. The chain uses TRBV2 and TRBJ2-2; TRBD2 matches 7 bases. The CDR3 runs 15 residues. Germline trimming cut 8 bases from V and 4 bases from J; bases unmatched to any gene: 10. The germline gives CDR1 SNHLY, CDR2 FYNNEI. The CDR3 nucleotides are TGTGCCAGCGTCAGGAGCTTAGCGGGCACCGGGGAGCTGTTTTTT. Amino acid sequence: CASVRSLAGTGELFF. The variable domain in full, with the rest retrieved from reference TRBV2 and TRBJ2-2, is EPEVTQTPSHQVTQMGQEVILRCVPISNHLYFYWYRQILGQKVEFLVSFYNNEISEKSEIFDDQFSVERPDGSNFTLKIRSTKLEDSAMYFCASVRSLAGTGELFFGEGSRLTVL.

This clone was seen a single time. The V and J genes are TRBV11-2 and TRBJ2-7, with 7 bases identical to TRBD1. The V gene's germline CDR1 is SGHAT and CDR2 FQNNGV. This CDR3 is built from 14 residues. V shed 1 base and J 3 bases; nucleotides not matched to a gene: 3. The DNA of the CDR3 is TGTGCCAGCAGCTTAGTTCCAGGGGGCTACGAGCAGTACTTC. It yields the protein CASSLVPGGYEQYF.

This chain joins TRBV10-2 and TRBJ2-3; TRBD2 might be the D (7 bases). Germline-derived CDR1 and CDR2 are WSHSY and SAAADI. The CDR3 extends over 14 amino acids. V was shortened by 7 bases and J by 3 bases, with 14 bases between the two germline ends. The CDR3 spells CASKQGGFTDTQYF. The DNA of the CDR3 is TGCGCCAGCAAACAGGGAGGGTTTACAGATACGCAGTATTTT.

This clone was detected only a few times. The V gene is TRBV27, the J gene TRBJ2-6; D may be TRBD2 (6 bases). The CDR3 has 21 residues. V gave up 3 bases and J gave up 1 base, with 25 bases separating them. In germline, CDR1 is MNHEY, CDR2 SMNVEV (reference sequence). The CDR3 DNA is TGTGCCAGCAGTTTGGTCAAGCAGCGGGCCCGGCTGCGTTCTGGGGCCAACGTCCTGACTTTC. This sequence encodes CASSLVKQRARLRSGANVLTF. The full variable domain, completed using reference TRBV27 and TRBJ2-6, is EAQVTQNPRYLITVTGKKLTVTCSQNMNHEYMSWYRQDPGLGLRQIYYSMNVEVTDKGDVPEGYKVSRKEKRNFPLILESPSPNQTSLYFCASSLVKQRARLRSGANVLTFGAGSRLTVL.

This sequence joins TRBV7-2 and TRBJ2-7; 12 bases match TRBD1. Germline CDR1 and CDR2: SGHTA and FQGNSA. V was clipped by 5 bases and J by 4 bases; unmatched bases: 6. This CDR3 spans 15 amino acids. As DNA, the CDR3 is TGTGCCAGCAGCCACGGGACAGGGGGCTTTTACGAGCAGTACTTC. This encodes CASSHGTGGFYEQYF.

The chain couples TRBV7-6 to TRBJ2-7; possibly TRBD2 for D (6 bases). Germline CDR1 is SGHVS and CDR2 is FNYEAQ. Trimming removed 5 bases from V and 5 bases from J, with 19 bases in between. The CDR3 is 15 residues long. The chain's CDR3 is CASSTALGAGNEQYF. The CDR3 region has the DNA TGTGCCAGCAGCACCGCTTTAGGGGCGGGGAACGAGCAGTACTTC. Filled out from reference TRBV7-6 and TRBJ2-7, the complete variable domain reads GAGVSQSPRYKVTKRGQDVALRCDPISGHVSLYWYRQALGQGPEFLTYFNYEAQQDKSGLPNDRFSAERPEGSISTLTIQRTEQRDSAMYRCASSTALGAGNEQYFGPGTRLTVT.

V usage is TRBV4-3 and J usage is TRBJ2-1; the D is unclear. Trimming left V 0 bases short and J 5 bases short, with 8 bases between. The CDR3 is 14 residues long. The germline gives CDR1 LGHNA, CDR2 YSLEER. The CDR3 reads CASSQDYRDNEQFF. CDR3 sequence (DNA): TGCGCCAGCAGCCAAGATTACCGGGACAATGAGCAGTTCTTC.

The V gene is TRBV9, the J gene TRBJ2-7; TRBD2 agrees at 8 bases. Germline CDR1 reads SGDLS; CDR2 reads YYNGEE. This CDR3 is built from 15 residues. The V and J ends lost 4 bases and 3 bases, in that order; junction bases with no gene match: 9. The CDR3, as DNA: TGTGCCAGCAGCCCTTCCGGGGGGGCCCTCTACGAGCAGTACTTC. Translated: CASSPSGGALYEQYF.

This chain joins TRBV6-5 and TRBJ2-3, with 9 bases aligning to TRBD1. The length of the CDR3 is 15 residues. CDR1 is MNHEY and CDR2 is SVGAGI in the germline V gene. J gave up 3 bases and V 0 bases, and 1 base lay outside the gene matches. The DNA of the CDR3 is TGTGCCAGCAGTTACTCACAGGGGGCGACAGATACGCAGTATTTT. This sequence encodes CASSYSQGATDTQYF.